The sequence of this T cell receptor beta chain was determined in a study of hypomethylating agent response in myelodysplastic syndrome. Clones were sequenced by immunoSEQ multiplex PCR, and TCRdb holds only the in-frame ones, with some missing. The sample shows 2,500 to 3,500 clones, 82% of them seen only once. The germline gives CDR1 SGDLS, CDR2 YYNGEE. V lost 4 bases to trimming and J lost 2 bases, with 9 bases between them. The CDR3 extends over 13 amino acids. This clone was counted a few times. The receptor's source is a human donor with myelodysplastic syndrome. Sequencing used bone marrow, obtained before or after starting hypomethylating agent treatment for myelodysplastic syndrome (not recorded which). The chain recombines TRBV9 with TRBJ1-1; D unclear. The CDR3 nucleotides are TGTGCCAGCAGCACATACCAAAACACTGAAGCTTTCTTT. Encoded protein: CASSTYQNTEAFF.